This is a list of T cell receptor beta chains from one sample in a study of cytomegalovirus exposure and HLA in healthy donors. The table came from immunoSEQ multiplex PCR; TCRdb's copy has only in-frame clones and leaves some out. The sample has roughly 180,000 clones, 80% seen once. The sequenced sample was PBMCs. These receptors all stem from a woman aged 45-60 years in good health and CMV-seropositive. The CDR3 runs from the conserved cysteine through the conserved F or W. The order of the fields is D gene, clone size, V gene, J gene, CDR3 DNA, CDR3 protein. D genes are given only for firm matches. The size entry is marked missing in some rows and otherwise reads once, few, many or a size class.

D: .
size: .
V: TRBV15
J: TRBJ2-1
DNA: TGTGCCACCAGCAGAGGTAATCGGGAGCAGTTCTTC
CDR3: CATSRGNREQFF

D: TRBD2
size: few
V: TRBV11-2
J: TRBJ2-1
DNA: TGTGCCAGCAGACAAGGACTAGTCCATGAGCAGTTCTTC
CDR3: CASRQGLVHEQFF

D: TRBD1
size: .
V: TRBV7-2
J: TRBJ2-5
DNA: TGTGCCAGCAGCTTAACAACCGGGACAGGCGCCGCGGGGCAGTACTTC
CDR3: CASSLTTGTGAAGQYF

D: .
size: .
V: TRBV19
J: TRBJ1-5
DNA: TGTGCCAGTACCACAGGACGCGTTATAGGCAATCAGCCCCAGCATTTT
CDR3: CASTTGRVIGNQPQHF

D: TRBD1
size: .
V: TRBV5-4
J: TRBJ2-7
DNA: TGTGCCAGCAGCCTAACAGGGGATTCCTACGAGCAGTACTTC
CDR3: CASSLTGDSYEQYF

D: TRBD2
size: .
V: TRBV18
J: TRBJ2-3
DNA: TGTGCCAGCTCACCGGTAGCGGGGTGGTCAGATACGCAGTATTTT
CDR3: CASSPVAGWSDTQYF

D: .
size: .
V: TRBV9
J: TRBJ1-4
DNA: TGTGCCAGCAGCGTCACAGCAACTAATGAAAAACTGTTTTTT
CDR3: CASSVTATNEKLFF

D: TRBD2
size: .
V: TRBV7-9
J: TRBJ2-2
DNA: TGTGCCAGCAGCTTGGGTAGCGGGTTATCCGGGGAGCTGTTTTTT
CDR3: CASSLGSGLSGELFF

D: .
size: .
V: TRBV25-1
J: TRBJ1-2
DNA: TGTGCCAGCAGCCAGCGTTATGGCTACACCTTC
CDR3: CASSQRYGYTF

D: .
size: few
V: TRBV28
J: TRBJ1-4
DNA: TGTGCCAGCATCCCCTACGGGGCAACTAATGAAAAACTGTTTTTT
CDR3: CASIPYGATNEKLFF

D: TRBD1
size: once
V: TRBV29-1
J: TRBJ2-7
DNA: TGCAGCGCGAAGGGACAGGGGGGATCCTACGAGCAGTACTTC
CDR3: CSAKGQGGSYEQYF

D: .
size: .
V: TRBV7-9
J: TRBJ2-7
DNA: TGTGCCAGCAGCTTAGGACAGAGCTCCTACGAGCAGTACTTC
CDR3: CASSLGQSSYEQYF

D: .
size: .
V: TRBV18
J: TRBJ1-3
DNA: TGTGCCAGCTCACCACAAGAGGTTGGGAACACCATATATTTT
CDR3: CASSPQEVGNTIYF

D: TRBD1
size: .
V: TRBV4-1
J: TRBJ1-1
DNA: TGCGCCAGCAGCCAAGATCCCGATAAGGACAGGGCGGCTTTCTTT
CDR3: CASSQDPDKDRAAFF

D: TRBD1
size: .
V: TRBV28
J: TRBJ2-2
DNA: TGTGCCAGCAGTTTAAGCGACAGGGGCGGGGAGCTGTTTTTT
CDR3: CASSLSDRGGELFF

D: .
size: .
V: TRBV27
J: TRBJ2-7
DNA: TGTGCCAGCAGTTTATCGATTGGCGGTTACGAGCAGTACTTC
CDR3: CASSLSIGGYEQYF

D: .
size: .
V: TRBV5-1
J: TRBJ2-2
DNA: TGCGCCAGCAAGGAGGGGAACACCGGGGAGCTGTTTTTT
CDR3: CASKEGNTGELFF

D: .
size: .
V: TRBV6-1
J: TRBJ2-4
DNA: TGTGCCAGCAGTGGGCTGCGGGAAAACATTCAGTACTTC
CDR3: CASSGLRENIQYF

D: .
size: .
V: TRBV11-2
J: TRBJ1-6
DNA: TGTGCCAGCAGCACAGGGAATTCACCCCTCCACTTT
CDR3: CASSTGNSPLHF

D: .
size: .
V: TRBV11-2
J: TRBJ1-1
DNA: TGTGCCAGCAGCATTCAGATGAACACTGAAGCTTTCTTT
CDR3: CASSIQMNTEAFF

D: TRBD2
size: .
V: TRBV29-1
J: TRBJ2-7
DNA: TGCAGCGTACCCGGGACTAGCGGGGCTGGCTACGAGCAGTACTTC
CDR3: CSVPGTSGAGYEQYF

D: .
size: .
V: TRBV30
J: TRBJ2-5
DNA: TGTGCCTGGAGCGTGCGACTACAAGAGACCCAGTACTTC
CDR3: CAWSVRLQETQYF

D: .
size: .
V: TRBV7-3
J: TRBJ2-3
DNA: TGTGCCAGCAGCTCGTCGCCGGGAATTGATACGCAGTATTTT
CDR3: CASSSSPGIDTQYF

D: .
size: .
V: TRBV27
J: TRBJ2-4
DNA: TGTGCCAGCAGTTTAAGTCAGGTCGGGGACATTCAGTACTTC
CDR3: CASSLSQVGDIQYF

D: TRBD1
size: .
V: TRBV4-3
J: TRBJ2-7
DNA: TGCGCCAGCAGCCAAGGAAGATACAGGGGCTACGAGCAGTACTTC
CDR3: CASSQGRYRGYEQYF